These 2 T cell receptor beta chains share one sample of origin, sequenced in a study of shared clonotypes between healthy human individuals. The protocol was immunoSEQ multiplex PCR, while the TCRdb copy is restricted to in-frame clones and leaves out a portion. The profile covers about 2.3 million clones, with 85% to 95% appearing a single time and 0.3% to 0.45% taken by the ten largest. The sequencing sample was made of naive CD4+ T cells from PBMCs. The subset was: CD45RA+ positively selected. The origin of the receptors is a man aged 18 to 29 in good health. Some clones in this sample may be carry-over from other donors' samples.

In this sample, this clone turned up a few times. The J gene is TRBJ1-5, the V gene TRBV25-1; D perhaps matches TRBD1 (6 bases). V lost 1 base and J lost 11, with 9 bases in between. Looked up from germline, CDR1 is MGHDK and CDR2 is SYGVNS. The CDR3 sequence is 12 residues long. CDR3: CASSELAGAQHF. The CDR3 bases are TGTGCCAGCAGTGAATTAGCAGGGGCCCAGCATTTT. Looking up the rest from reference TRBV25-1 and TRBJ1-5 gives the full variable domain: EADIYQTPRYLVIGTGKKITLECSQTMGHDKMYWYQQDPGMELHLIHYSYGVNSTEKGDLSSESTVSRIRTEHFPLTLESARPSHTSQYLCASSELAGAQHFGDGTRLSIL.

The V call is TRBV6-1, the J call TRBJ1-1; D call uncertain. The CDR3 has 14 residues. V lost 2 bases and J 6 bases, leaving 13 bases between the germline ends. Germline assignment: CDR1 MNHNS and CDR2 SASEGT. CDR3 coding DNA: TGTGCCAGCAGTGAACGTACCCAGACTCCTGAAGCTTTCTTT. It codes for CASSERTQTPEAFF.